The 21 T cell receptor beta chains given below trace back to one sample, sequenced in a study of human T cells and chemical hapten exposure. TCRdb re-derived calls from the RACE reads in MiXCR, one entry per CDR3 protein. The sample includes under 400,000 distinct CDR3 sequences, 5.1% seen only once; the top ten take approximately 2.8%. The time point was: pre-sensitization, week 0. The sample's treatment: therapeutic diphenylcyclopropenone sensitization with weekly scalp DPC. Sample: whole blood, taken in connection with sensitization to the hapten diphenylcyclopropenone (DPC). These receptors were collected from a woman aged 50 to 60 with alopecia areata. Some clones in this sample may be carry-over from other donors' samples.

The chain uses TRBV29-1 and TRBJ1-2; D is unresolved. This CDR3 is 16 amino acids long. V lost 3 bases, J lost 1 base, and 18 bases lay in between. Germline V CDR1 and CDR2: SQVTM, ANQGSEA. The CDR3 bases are TGCAGCGTTGACCCGGGGATCGCACCGCATAACTATGGCTACACCTTC. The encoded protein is CSVDPGIAPHNYGYTF.

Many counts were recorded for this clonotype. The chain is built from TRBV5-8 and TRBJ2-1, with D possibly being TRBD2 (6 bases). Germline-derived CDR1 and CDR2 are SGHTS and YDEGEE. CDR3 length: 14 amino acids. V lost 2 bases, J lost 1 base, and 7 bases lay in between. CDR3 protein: CASSFRESYNEQFF. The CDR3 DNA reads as TGTGCCAGCAGCTTCCGGGAGTCCTACAATGAGCAGTTCTTC. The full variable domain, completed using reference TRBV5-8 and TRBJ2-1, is EAGVTQSPTHLIKTRGQQATLRCSPISGHTSVYWYQQALGLGLQFLLWYDEGEERNRGNFPPRFSGRQFPNYSSELNVNALELEDSALYLCASSFRESYNEQFFGPGTRLTVL.

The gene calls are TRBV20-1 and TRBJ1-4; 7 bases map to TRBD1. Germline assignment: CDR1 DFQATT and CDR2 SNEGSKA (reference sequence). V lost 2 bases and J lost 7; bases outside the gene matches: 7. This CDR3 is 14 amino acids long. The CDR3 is CSARTARGREKLFF. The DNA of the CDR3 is TGCAGTGCTAGAACGGCAAGGGGGCGTGAAAAACTGTTTTTT.

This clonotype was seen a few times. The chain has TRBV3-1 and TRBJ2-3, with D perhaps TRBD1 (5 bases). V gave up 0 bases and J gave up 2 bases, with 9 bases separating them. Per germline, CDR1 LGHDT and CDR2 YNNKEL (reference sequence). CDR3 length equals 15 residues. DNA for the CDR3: TGTGCCAGCAGCCAAGAGCACAGGATCACAGATACGCAGTATTTT. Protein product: CASSQEHRITDTQYF.

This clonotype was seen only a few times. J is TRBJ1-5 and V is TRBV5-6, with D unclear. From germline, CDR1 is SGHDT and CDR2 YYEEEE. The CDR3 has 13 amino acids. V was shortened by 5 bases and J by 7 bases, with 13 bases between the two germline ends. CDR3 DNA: TGTGCCAGCAGTTTTACGCCTGGACAGCCCCAGCATTTT. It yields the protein CASSFTPGQPQHF.

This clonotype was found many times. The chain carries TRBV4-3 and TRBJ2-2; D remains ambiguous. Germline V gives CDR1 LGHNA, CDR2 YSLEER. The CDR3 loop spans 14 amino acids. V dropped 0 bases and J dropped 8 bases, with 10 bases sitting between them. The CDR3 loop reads CASSQDRLGGELFF. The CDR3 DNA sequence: TGCGCCAGCAGCCAAGATCGTCTAGGTGGGGAGCTGTTTTTT.

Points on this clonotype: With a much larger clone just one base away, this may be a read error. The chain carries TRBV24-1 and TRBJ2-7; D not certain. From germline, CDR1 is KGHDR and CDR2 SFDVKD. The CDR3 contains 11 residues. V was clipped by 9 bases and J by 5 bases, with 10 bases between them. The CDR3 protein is CATSALDEQYF. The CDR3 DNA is TGTGCCACCTCTGCCTTAGACGAGCAGTACTTC.

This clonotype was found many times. The CDR3 sequence: CASSVNTDTQYF. For the CDR3, the DNA is TGTGCCAGCAGCGTAAACACAGATACGCAGTATTTT. The gene calls are TRBV9 and TRBJ2-3; D is undetermined. The V gene's germline CDR1 is SGDLS and CDR2 YYNGEE. This CDR3 spans 12 amino acids. Trimming took off 1 base at V and 2 bases at J, with 2 bases between the two ends.

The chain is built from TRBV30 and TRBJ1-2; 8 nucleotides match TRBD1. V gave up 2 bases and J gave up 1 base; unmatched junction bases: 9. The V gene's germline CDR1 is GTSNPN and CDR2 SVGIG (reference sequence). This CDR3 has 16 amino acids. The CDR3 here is CAWSRGGQAINYGYTF. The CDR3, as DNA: TGTGCCTGGAGTAGGGGGGGACAGGCAATTAACTATGGCTACACCTTC.

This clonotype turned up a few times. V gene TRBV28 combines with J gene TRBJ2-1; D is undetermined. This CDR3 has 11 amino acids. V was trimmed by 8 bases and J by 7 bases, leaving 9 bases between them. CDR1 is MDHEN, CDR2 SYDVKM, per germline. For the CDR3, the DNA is TGTGCCAGCGCCCAATGGAATGAGCAGTTCTTC. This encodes CASAQWNEQFF.

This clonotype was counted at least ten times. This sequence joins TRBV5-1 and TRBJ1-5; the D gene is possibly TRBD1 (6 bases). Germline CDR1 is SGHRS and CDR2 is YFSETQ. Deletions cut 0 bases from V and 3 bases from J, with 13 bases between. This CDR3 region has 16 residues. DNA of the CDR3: TGCGCCAGCAGCTTGGGGACAGCCACTTTCAATCAGCCCCAGCATTTT. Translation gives CASSLGTATFNQPQHF.

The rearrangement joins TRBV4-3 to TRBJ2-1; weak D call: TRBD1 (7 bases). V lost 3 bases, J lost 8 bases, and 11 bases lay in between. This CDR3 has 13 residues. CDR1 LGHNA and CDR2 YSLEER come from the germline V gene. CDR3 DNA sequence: TGCGCCAGCAGCCACAGGGGGGCCGATGAGCAGTTCTTC. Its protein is CASSHRGADEQFF.

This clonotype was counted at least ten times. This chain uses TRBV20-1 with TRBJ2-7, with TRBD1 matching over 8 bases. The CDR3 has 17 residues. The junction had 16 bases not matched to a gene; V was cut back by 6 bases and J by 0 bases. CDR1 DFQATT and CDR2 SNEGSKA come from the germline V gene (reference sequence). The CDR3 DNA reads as TGCAGTGCCCTAGACAGGGGACAAACCTTTTTCTCCTACGAGCAGTACTTC. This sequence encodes CSALDRGQTFFSYEQYF.

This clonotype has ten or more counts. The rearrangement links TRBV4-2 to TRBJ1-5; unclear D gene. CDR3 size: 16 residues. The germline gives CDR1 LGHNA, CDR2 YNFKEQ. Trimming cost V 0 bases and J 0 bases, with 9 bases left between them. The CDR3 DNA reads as TGTGCCAGCAGCCAAGAAGCAGGCCATAGCAATCAGCCCCAGCATTTT. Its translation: CASSQEAGHSNQPQHF.

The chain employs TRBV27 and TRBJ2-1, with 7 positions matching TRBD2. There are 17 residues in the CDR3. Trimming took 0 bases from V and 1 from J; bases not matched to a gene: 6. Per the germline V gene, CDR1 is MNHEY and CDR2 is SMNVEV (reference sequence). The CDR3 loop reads CASSLSVWTRSYNEQFF. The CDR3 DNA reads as TGTGCCAGCAGTTTATCAGTCTGGACTAGATCCTACAATGAGCAGTTCTTC.

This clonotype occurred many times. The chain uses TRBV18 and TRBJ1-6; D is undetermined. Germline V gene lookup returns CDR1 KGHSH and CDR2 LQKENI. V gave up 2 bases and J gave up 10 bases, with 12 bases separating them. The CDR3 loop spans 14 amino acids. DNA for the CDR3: TGTGCCAGCTCACCAGAACGGGGTGGGTCACCCCTCCACTTT. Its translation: CASSPERGGSPLHF.

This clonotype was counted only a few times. CDR3 nucleotide sequence: TGTGCCAGCAGTCCAAGGACTAGCGGGATCGGCGGGTCAGATACGCAGTATTTT. This gives the protein CASSPRTSGIGGSDTQYF. The chain employs TRBV27 and TRBJ2-3, with TRBD2 identical over 12 bases. The CDR3 loop spans 18 amino acids. Germline values: CDR1 MNHEY, CDR2 SMNVEV (reference sequence). Trimming took 5 bases from V and 4 from J; bases not matched to a gene: 13.

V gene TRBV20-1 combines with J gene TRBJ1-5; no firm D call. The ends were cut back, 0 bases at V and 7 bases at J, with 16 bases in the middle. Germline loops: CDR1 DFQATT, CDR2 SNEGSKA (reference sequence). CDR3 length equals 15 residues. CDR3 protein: CSARDRLVPAQPQHF. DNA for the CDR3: TGCAGTGCTAGAGATCGATTAGTCCCGGCGCAGCCCCAGCATTTT.

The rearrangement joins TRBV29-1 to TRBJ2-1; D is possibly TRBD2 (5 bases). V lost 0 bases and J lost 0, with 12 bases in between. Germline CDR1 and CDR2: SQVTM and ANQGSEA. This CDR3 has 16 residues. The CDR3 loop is CSVEDPERSSYNEQFF. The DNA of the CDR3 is TGCAGCGTTGAAGATCCGGAGCGGAGCTCCTACAATGAGCAGTTCTTC.

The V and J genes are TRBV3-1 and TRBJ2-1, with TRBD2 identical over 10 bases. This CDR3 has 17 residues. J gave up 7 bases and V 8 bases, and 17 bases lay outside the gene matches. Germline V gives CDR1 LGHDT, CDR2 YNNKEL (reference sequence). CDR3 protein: CASAPTLSGGALNEQFF. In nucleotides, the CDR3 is TGTGCCAGCGCCCCAACCCTCAGCGGGGGGGCATTGAATGAGCAGTTCTTC.

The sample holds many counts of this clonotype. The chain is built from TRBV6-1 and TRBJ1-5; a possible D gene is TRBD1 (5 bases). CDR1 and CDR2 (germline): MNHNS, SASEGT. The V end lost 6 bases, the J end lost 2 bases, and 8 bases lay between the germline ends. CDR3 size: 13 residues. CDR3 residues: CASRLGGNQPQHF. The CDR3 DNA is TGTGCCAGCAGGTTAGGGGGCAATCAGCCCCAGCATTTT.